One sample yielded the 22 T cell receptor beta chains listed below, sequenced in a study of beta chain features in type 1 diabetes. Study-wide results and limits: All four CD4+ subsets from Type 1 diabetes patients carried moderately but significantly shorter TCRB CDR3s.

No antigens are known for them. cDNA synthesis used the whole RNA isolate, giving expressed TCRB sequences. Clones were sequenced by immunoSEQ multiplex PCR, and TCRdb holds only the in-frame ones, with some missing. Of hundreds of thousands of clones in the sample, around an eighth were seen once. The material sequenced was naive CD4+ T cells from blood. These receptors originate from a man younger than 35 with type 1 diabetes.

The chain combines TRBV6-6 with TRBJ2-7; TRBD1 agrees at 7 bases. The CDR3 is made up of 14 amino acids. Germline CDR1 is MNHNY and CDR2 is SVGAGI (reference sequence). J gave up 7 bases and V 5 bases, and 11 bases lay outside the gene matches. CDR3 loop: CASSGTARYEEQYF. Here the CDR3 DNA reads TGTGCCAGCAGTGGGACAGCGAGGTATGAGGAGCAGTACTTC.

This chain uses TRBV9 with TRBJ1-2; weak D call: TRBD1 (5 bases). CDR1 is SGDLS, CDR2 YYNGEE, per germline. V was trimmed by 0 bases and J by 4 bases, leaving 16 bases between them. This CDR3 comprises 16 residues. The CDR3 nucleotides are TGTGCCAGCAGCGTAGATGGGGCAGGGTATAGCTATGGCTACACCTTC. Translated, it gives CASSVDGAGYSYGYTF.

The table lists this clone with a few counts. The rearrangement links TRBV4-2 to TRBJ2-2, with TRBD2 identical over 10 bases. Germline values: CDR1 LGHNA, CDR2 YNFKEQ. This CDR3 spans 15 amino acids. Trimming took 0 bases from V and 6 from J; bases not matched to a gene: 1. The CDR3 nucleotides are TGTGCCAGCAGCCAAGAACTAGCGGGACCCGGGGAGCTGTTTTTT. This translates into CASSQELAGPGELFF.

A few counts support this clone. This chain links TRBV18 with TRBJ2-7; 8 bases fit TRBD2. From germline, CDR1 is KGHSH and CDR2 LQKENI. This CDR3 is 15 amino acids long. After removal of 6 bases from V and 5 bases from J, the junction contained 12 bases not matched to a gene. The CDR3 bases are TGTGCCAGCTCCATTCGGGAGGGTAACCTGAACGAGCAGTACTTC. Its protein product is CASSIREGNLNEQYF.

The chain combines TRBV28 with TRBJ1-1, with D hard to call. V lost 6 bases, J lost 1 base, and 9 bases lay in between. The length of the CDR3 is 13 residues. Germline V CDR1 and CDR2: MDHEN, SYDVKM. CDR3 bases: TGTGCCAGCAGCCTCCCCCCGAACACTGAAGCTTTCTTT. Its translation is CASSLPPNTEAFF.

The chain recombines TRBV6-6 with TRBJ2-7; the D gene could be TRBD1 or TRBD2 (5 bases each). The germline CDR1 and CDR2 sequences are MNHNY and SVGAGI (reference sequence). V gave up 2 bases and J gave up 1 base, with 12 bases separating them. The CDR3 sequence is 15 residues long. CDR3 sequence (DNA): TGTGCCAGCAGTTACGGGGGAAGGAAATCCTACGAGCAGTACTTC. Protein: CASSYGGRKSYEQYF.

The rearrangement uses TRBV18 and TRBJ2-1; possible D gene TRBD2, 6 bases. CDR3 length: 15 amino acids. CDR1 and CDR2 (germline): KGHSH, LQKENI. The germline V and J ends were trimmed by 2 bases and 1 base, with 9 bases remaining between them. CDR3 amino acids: CASSPNSGSYNEQFF. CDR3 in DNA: TGTGCCAGCTCACCAAATAGCGGATCCTACAATGAGCAGTTCTTC.

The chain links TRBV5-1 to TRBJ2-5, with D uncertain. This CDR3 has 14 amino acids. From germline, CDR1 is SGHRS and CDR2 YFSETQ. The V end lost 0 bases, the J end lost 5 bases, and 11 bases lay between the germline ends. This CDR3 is CASSLVESRETQYF. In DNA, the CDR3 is TGCGCCAGCAGCTTGGTAGAGTCGCGGGAGACCCAGTACTTC.

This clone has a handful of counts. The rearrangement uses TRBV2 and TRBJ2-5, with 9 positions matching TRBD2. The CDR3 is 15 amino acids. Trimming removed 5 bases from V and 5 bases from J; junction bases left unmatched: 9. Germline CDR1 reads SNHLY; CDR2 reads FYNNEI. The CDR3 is CASSNVLAGLETQYF. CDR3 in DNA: TGTGCCAGCAGTAACGTGCTAGCGGGGTTGGAGACCCAGTACTTC.

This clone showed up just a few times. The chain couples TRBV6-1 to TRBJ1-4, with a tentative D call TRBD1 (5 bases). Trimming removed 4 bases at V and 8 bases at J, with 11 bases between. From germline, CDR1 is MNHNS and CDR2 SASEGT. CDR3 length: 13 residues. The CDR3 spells CASSVGTQEKLFF. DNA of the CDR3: TGTGCCAGCAGTGTGGGGACTCAGGAAAAACTGTTTTTT.

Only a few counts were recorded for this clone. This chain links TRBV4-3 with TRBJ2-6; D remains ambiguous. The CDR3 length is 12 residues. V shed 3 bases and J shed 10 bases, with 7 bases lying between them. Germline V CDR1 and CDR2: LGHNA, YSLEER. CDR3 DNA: TGCGCCAGCAGCCAGGATAGAAACGTCCTGACTTTC. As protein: CASSQDRNVLTF.

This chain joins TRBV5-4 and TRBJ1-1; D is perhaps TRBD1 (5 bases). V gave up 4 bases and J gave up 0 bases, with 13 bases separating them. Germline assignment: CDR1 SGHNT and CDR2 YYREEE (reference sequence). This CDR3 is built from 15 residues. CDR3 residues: CASSDRQNMNTEAFF. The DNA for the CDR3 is TGTGCCAGCAGCGATCGACAGAACATGAACACTGAAGCTTTCTTT.

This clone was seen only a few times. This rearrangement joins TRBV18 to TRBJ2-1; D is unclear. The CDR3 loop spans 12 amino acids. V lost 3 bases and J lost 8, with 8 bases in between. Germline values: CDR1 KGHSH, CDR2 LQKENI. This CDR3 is CASSPRGHEQFF. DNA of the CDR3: TGTGCCAGCTCACCGAGAGGTCATGAGCAGTTCTTC.

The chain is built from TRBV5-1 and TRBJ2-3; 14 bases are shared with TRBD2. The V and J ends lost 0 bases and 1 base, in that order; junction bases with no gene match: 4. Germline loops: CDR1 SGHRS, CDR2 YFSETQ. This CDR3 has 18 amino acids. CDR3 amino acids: CASSLEGLAGGGTDTQYF. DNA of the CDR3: TGCGCCAGCAGCTTGGAAGGACTAGCGGGAGGTGGCACAGATACGCAGTATTTT.

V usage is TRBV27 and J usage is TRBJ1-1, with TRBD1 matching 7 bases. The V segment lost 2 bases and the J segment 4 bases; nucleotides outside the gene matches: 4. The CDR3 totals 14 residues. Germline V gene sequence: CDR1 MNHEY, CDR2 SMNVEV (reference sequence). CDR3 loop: CASSLRGRGTEAFF. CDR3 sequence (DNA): TGTGCCAGCAGTTTAAGGGGGCGAGGCACTGAAGCTTTCTTT.

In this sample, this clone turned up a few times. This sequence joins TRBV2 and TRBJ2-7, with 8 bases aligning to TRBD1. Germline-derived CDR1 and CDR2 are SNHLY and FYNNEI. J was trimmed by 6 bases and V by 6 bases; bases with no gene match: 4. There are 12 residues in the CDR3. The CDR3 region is CASSPQGGEQYF. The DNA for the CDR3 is TGTGCCAGCAGCCCACAGGGGGGCGAGCAGTACTTC.

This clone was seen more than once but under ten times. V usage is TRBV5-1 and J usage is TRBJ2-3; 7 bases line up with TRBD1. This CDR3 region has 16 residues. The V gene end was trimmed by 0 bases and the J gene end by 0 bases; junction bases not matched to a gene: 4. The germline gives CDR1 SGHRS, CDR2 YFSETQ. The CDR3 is CASSLGQGFSTDTQYF. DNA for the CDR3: TGCGCCAGCAGCTTGGGACAGGGATTTAGCACAGATACGCAGTATTTT.

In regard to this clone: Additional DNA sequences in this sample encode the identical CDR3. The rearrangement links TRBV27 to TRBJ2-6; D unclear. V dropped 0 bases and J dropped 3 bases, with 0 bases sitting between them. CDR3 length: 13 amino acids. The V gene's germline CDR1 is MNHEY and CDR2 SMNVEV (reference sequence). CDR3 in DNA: TGTGCCAGCAGTTTATCTGGGGCCAACGTCCTGACTTTC. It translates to CASSLSGANVLTF.

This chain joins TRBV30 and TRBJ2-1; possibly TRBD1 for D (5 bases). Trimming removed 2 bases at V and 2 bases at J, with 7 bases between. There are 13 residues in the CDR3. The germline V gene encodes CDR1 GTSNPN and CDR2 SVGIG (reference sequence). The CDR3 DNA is TGTGCCTGGAGTCAGGGCGCCTACAATGAGCAGTTCTTC. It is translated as CAWSQGAYNEQFF.

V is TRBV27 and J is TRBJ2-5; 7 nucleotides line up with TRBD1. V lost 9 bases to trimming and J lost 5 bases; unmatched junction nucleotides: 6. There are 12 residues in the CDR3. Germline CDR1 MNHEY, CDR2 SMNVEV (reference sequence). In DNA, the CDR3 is TGTGCCAGTAAGGGACAGACCGAGACCCAGTACTTC. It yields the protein CASKGQTETQYF.

The CDR3 DNA sequence: TGTGCCAGCAGCCAAAGCGGTGGAGCGGGGGGTAGCACAGATACGCAGTATTTT. Amino acid sequence: CASSQSGGAGGSTDTQYF. V gene TRBV14 combines with J gene TRBJ2-3; 9 nucleotides line up with TRBD2. The V and J ends lost 2 bases and 0 bases, in that order; junction bases with no gene match: 9. The CDR3 totals 18 residues. Germline-derived CDR1 and CDR2 are SGHDN and FVKESK.

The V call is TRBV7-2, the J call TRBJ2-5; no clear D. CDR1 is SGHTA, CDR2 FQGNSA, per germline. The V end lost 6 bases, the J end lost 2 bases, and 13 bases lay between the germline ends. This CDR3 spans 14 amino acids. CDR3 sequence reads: CASRLRGGQETQYF. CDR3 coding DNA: TGTGCCAGCAGGCTCCGTGGTGGGCAAGAGACCCAGTACTTC.